The rows below give T cell receptor beta chains drawn from one sample of a study of blood T cell repertoires in COVID-19. Repertoires were generated with immunoSEQ multiplex PCR, while TCRdb's copy carries only in-frame clones and drops some. Among around 90,000 clones listed, roughly four fifths were seen once. Sample: peripheral blood. All receptors derive from a human donor in a cohort sampled during active COVID-19. The CDR3 runs from the conserved cysteine through the conserved F or W.

length	V	J	CDR3
15	TRBV7-9	TRBJ1-1	CASSPNRGLNTEAFF
15	TRBV28	TRBJ1-3	CASSLPSYSGNTIYF
16	TRBV19	TRBJ2-7	CASSPAGRGTFYEQYF
16	TRBV6-2/TRBV6-3	TRBJ1-6	CASSYHLSSYNSPLHF
15	TRBV6-2/TRBV6-3	TRBJ2-7	CASSYGGTGPSEQYF
13	TRBV5-1	TRBJ2-5	CASSLRRGETQYF
14	TRBV29-1	TRBJ2-7	CSVVRQGTTYEQYF
15	TRBV4-1	TRBJ1-1	CASSPLWGKGPEAFF
15	TRBV5-4	TRBJ1-1	CASSSFVEGNTEAFF
17	TRBV7-8	TRBJ2-1	CASSLARLAGFNNEQFF
14	TRBV27	TRBJ2-7	CASSSYDSAYEQYF
19	TRBV15	TRBJ2-4	CATSRNDRGNVLAKNIQYF
14	TRBV28	TRBJ2-3	CASSSRTITDTQYF
14	TRBV7-9	TRBJ2-7	CASSFSQGAYEQYF
15	TRBV7-2	TRBJ2-2	CASSPMGPRIGELFF
15	TRBV10-3	TRBJ1-2	CAISDSDRNFYGYTF
16	TRBV7-6	TRBJ2-1	CASSSLTGSSYNEQFF
15	TRBV5-1	TRBJ2-5	CASTRDSGGQETQYF
24	TRBV9	TRBJ1-6	CASSVVNFQRGGQGFFRFGSPLHF
15	TRBV9	TRBJ2-3	CASSARPHEGDTQYF
15	TRBV18	TRBJ2-4	CASSLGTGGTNIQYF
13	TRBV5-6	TRBJ1-5	CASSLQSGQPQHF
15	TRBV14	TRBJ2-3	CASSQRRQRTDTQYF
16	TRBV24-1	TRBJ2-1	CATSDPGQGGTNEQFF
16	TRBV24-1	TRBJ2-3	CATSEFSVTSTDTQYF
15	TRBV7-2	TRBJ2-5	CASSLAGRSSETQYF
16	TRBV7-9	TRBJ2-1	CASSLPPRGRYNEQFF
13	TRBV5-8	TRBJ1-2	CASSPPFLYGYTF
15	TRBV6-2/TRBV6-3	TRBJ2-5	CASSYLDRDQETQYF
15	TRBV11-1	TRBJ2-5	CASSYASSGAETQYF
14	TRBV18	TRBJ1-1	CASSETGFFSEAFF
14	TRBV7-9	TRBJ2-2	CASNDRSNTGELFF
16	TRBV5-1	TRBJ1-1	CASSLGTGTVGTEAFF
14	TRBV11-2	TRBJ1-2	CASSFSGTPYGYTF
13	TRBV3-1/TRBV3-2	TRBJ1-1	CASSARTGAEAFF
15	TRBV19	TRBJ2-1	CASSTKTSGGNEQFF
13	TRBV30	TRBJ1-5	CAWSPGLAQPQHF
15	TRBV28	TRBJ1-1	CASRRRQGAGTEAFF
15	TRBV13	TRBJ1-6	CASSSGDRRGTPLHF
16	TRBV7-8	TRBJ2-3	CASSPKERGFTDTQYF
15	TRBV5-4	TRBJ1-3	CASSLTGGSGNTIYF
16	TRBV2	TRBJ2-6	CASRADRFSGANVLTF
14	TRBV7-2	TRBJ2-5	CASSLRSRVETQYF
12	TRBV2	TRBJ2-3	CASSEDGLGRNF
14	TRBV19	TRBJ1-1	CASSIGGGPERAFF
15	TRBV6-1	TRBJ1-6	CASSGRGQDNSPLHF